Below are 3 T cell receptor beta chains sequenced from a single sample in a study of PD-1 blockade in classical Hodgkin lymphoma (dated by TCRdb to 2020 to 2022). The protocol used for the library was the immunoSEQ multiplex PCR assay. TCRdb stores this immuneACCESS table with in-frame sequences only. Part of the clones is absent; in the studies checked, under half of the shortfall reflects unresolved V genes, and no reason is known for the rest. In this sample the table shows some 33,000 clones, 81% of which occur a single time. Of the sample, about 15% falls within the top ten clones. The intended sense of this specimen's time point label: cycle 4 day 1 (C4D1), after 6 weeks of nivolumab. All trial patients had relapsed after autologous stem cell transplantation, with cohorts A, B and C differing in prior brentuximab vedotin exposure. The specimen was peripheral blood mononuclear cells (PBMCs), collected before the fourth cycle of nivolumab. The receptor set was obtained from a human donor with classical Hodgkin lymphoma.

This rearrangement joins TRBV9 to TRBJ1-2; TRBD1 aligns across 9 bases. This CDR3 contains 15 residues. Germline trimming cut 0 bases from V and 2 bases from J; bases unmatched to any gene: 2. Per the germline V gene, CDR1 is SGDLS and CDR2 is YYNGEE. The CDR3 coding sequence is TGTGCCAGCAGCGTAGCTGACAGGGGGAACTATGGCTACACCTTC. It specifies CASSVADRGNYGYTF.

The chain combines TRBV11-3 with TRBJ2-1; the D gene is possibly TRBD2 (5 bases). This CDR3 comprises 13 residues. From germline, CDR1 is SGHNT and CDR2 YENEEA. Trimming took off 0 bases at V and 7 bases at J, with 7 bases between the two ends. In DNA form, the CDR3 reads TGTGCCAGCAGCTTAGATAGGGAGAATGAGCAGTTCTTC. This gives the protein CASSLDRENEQFF.

The genes are TRBV29-1 and TRBJ2-1; D remains unclear. The CDR3 consists of 11 residues. V dropped 7 bases and J dropped 4 bases, with 8 bases sitting between them. The germline V gene has CDR1 SQVTM and CDR2 ANQGSEA. CDR3 coding DNA: TGCAGCGCTGTGATGTACAATGAGCAGTTCTTC. The encoded protein is CSAVMYNEQFF.